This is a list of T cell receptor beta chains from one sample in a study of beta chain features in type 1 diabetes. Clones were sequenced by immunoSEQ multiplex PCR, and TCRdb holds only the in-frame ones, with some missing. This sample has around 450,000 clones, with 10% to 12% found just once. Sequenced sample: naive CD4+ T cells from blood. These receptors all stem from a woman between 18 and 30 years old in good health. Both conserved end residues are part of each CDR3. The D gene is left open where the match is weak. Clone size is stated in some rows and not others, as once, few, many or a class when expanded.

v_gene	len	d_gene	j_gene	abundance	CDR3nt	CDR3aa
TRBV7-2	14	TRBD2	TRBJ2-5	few	TGTGCCAGCAGCTTCCAAGCGGGGAGGGAGACCCAGTACTTC	CASSFQAGRETQYF
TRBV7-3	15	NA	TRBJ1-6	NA	TGTGCCAGCAGCTTCACGAGCTCCTATAATTCACCCCTCCACTTT	CASSFTSSYNSPLHF
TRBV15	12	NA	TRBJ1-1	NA	TGTGCCACCAGCCCGAACAACCGGCTGGCTTTCTTT	CATSPNNRLAFF
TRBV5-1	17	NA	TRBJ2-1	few	TGCGCCAGCAGCTTTCTCACAGGAGGAAGGGGATACAATGAGCAGTTCTTC	CASSFLTGGRGYNEQFF
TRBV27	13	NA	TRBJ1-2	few	TGTGCCAGCAGTTTATATGCGAACTATGGCTACACCTTC	CASSLYANYGYTF
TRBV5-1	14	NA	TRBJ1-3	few	TGCGCCAGCAGCCTCAGCCGCTCTGGAAACACCATATATTTT	CASSLSRSGNTIYF
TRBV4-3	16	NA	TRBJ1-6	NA	TGCGCCAGCAGCCAAGTTGGGAGCTCCTATAATTCACCCCTCCACTTT	CASSQVGSSYNSPLHF
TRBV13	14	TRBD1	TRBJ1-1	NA	TGTGCCAGCAGCTTAGGGGACAGGCCCACTGAAGCTTTCTTT	CASSLGDRPTEAFF
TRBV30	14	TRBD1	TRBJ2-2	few	TGTGCCTGGAGGACAGGGGGGAACACCGGGGAGCTGTTTTTT	CAWRTGGNTGELFF
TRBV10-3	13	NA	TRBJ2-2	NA	TGTGCCATCACAGCGGGGAACACCGGGGAGCTGTTTTTT	CAITAGNTGELFF
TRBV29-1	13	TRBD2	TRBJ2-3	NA	TGCAGCGCCACTAGCGGAGGCCCCGATACGCAGTATTTT	CSATSGGPDTQYF
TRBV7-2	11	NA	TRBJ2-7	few	TGTGCCAGCAGCCTCCTGGACGAGCAGTACTTC	CASSLLDEQYF
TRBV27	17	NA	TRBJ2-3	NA	TGTGCCAGCAGTTTAATACAAAACAAACAGGGGAGGGATACGCAGTATTTT	CASSLIQNKQGRDTQYF
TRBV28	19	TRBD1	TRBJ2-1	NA	TGTGCCAGCAGTCAATGGACAGGGGGACTCCCTAGATCCTACAATGAGCAGTTCTTC	CASSQWTGGLPRSYNEQFF
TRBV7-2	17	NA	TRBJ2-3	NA	TGTGCCAGCACCGGGGGCAGCCTAAACCCTAGCACAGATACGCAGTATTTT	CASTGGSLNPSTDTQYF
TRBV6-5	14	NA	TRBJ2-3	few	TGTGCCAGCAGTCTACTCGCCGTGGCAGATACGCAGTATTTT	CASSLLAVADTQYF
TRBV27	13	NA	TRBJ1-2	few	TGTGCCAGCAGCTCTCGGGACATGTATGGCTACACCTTC	CASSSRDMYGYTF
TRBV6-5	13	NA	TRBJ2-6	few	TGTGCCAGCAGGACTAGGGGGGCCAACGTCCTGACTTTC	CASRTRGANVLTF
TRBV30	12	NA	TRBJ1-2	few	TGTGCCTGGAGTGGACAGCTATCGGGCTACACCTTC	CAWSGQLSGYTF
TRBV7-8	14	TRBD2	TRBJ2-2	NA	TGTGCCAGCAGCCCCCGACTAGCGAACGGGGAGCTGTTTTTT	CASSPRLANGELFF
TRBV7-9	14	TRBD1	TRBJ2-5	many	TGTGCCAGCGGCACGGACAGGGGGACGGGGACCCAGTACTTC	CASGTDRGTGTQYF
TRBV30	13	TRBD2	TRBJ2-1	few	TGTGCCCAGACTAGCGGTCCCTACAATGAGCAGTTCTTC	CAQTSGPYNEQFF
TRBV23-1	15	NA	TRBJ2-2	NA	TGCGCCAGCAGTCTTTCCGGGCGTATCACCGGGGAGCTGTTTTTT	CASSLSGRITGELFF
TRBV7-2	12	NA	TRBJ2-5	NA	TGTGCCAGCAGCTCCTTCGGGGGGACCCAGTACTTC	CASSSFGGTQYF
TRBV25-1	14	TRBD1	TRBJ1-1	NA	TGTGCCAGCAGTGTAACAGGGGGGAACACTGAAGCTTTCTTT	CASSVTGGNTEAFF
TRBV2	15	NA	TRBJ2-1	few	TGTGCCAGCAGTCCTGACAGGCTGAGGTACAATGAGCAGTTCTTC	CASSPDRLRYNEQFF
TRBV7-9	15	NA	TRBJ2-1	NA	TGTGCCAGCAGTCCCGCCTTGGTAGCTAAGGGGGAGCAGTTCTTC	CASSPALVAKGEQFF
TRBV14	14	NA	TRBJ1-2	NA	TGTGCCAGCAGCCCCTCCCTCAGGGTTGGCGGCTACACCTTC	CASSPSLRVGGYTF
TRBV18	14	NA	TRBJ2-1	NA	TGTGCCAGCTCAAAAGTCCCAGGCGCCAATGAGCAGTTCTTC	CASSKVPGANEQFF
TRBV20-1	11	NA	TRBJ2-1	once	TGCAGTGGGGCGGGTAACAATGAGCAGTTCTTC	CSGAGNNEQFF
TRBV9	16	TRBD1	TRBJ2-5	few	TGTGCCAGCAGCCTTCGACAGGGGGCAGGGCAAGAGACCCAGTACTTC	CASSLRQGAGQETQYF
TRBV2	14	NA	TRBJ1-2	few	TGTGCCAGCAGCCCCAGGGGCAGTTCCTATGGCTACACCTTC	CASSPRGSSYGYTF
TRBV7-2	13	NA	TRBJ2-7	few	TGTGCCAGCAGCTTTCCGGGATCCTACGAGCAGTACTTC	CASSFPGSYEQYF